A single sample is the source of the 15 T cell receptor beta chains below, sequenced in a study of shared T cell receptors in the human thymus. The data were produced by immunoSEQ multiplex PCR, yet TCRdb's version contains in-frame clones alone and is incomplete. This sample has approximately 660,000 clones; approximately 90% occur once, and the top ten carry over 0.008%. The same data also went into a second study, on human thymus T cells.

Sequenced: thymocytes. Every receptor here comes from a boy under two years old with a congenital heart defect.

The chain links TRBV28 to TRBJ2-7, with a possible D match to TRBD1 (6 bases). CDR1 is MDHEN and CDR2 is SYDVKM in the germline V gene. The CDR3 runs 14 residues. Trimming removed 4 bases from V and 1 base from J, with 11 bases in between. For the CDR3, the DNA is TGTGCCAGCAGTTACCGGGACAAATCCTACGAGCAGTACTTC. This gives the protein CASSYRDKSYEQYF.

The chain joins TRBV14 to TRBJ2-7; 12 nucleotides line up with TRBD2. The CDR3 totals 16 residues. V lost 3 bases and J lost 0; bases outside the gene matches: 3. Germline V gene data show CDR1 as SGHDN and CDR2 as FVKESK. DNA for the CDR3: TGTGCCAGCAGCCAGGAACTAGCGGGAGGCTCCTACGAGCAGTACTTC. This sequence encodes CASSQELAGGSYEQYF.

The V and J genes are TRBV5-4 and TRBJ2-3; D is unresolved. The germline V gene has CDR1 SGHNT and CDR2 YYREEE (reference sequence). CDR3 length: 14 residues. Trimming pared 4 bases from V and 6 bases from J, leaving 15 bases between. CDR3 sequence: CASSPGVRLDTQYF. The CDR3 nucleotides are TGTGCCAGCAGCCCTGGCGTCCGACTTGATACGCAGTATTTT.

This rearrangement joins TRBV7-4 to TRBJ2-7, with D perhaps TRBD2 (6 bases). CDR1 is SGHVT and CDR2 is SQSDAQ in the germline V gene. V lost 1 base and J lost 7, with 26 bases in between. CDR3 size: 18 residues. CDR3 coding DNA: TGTGCCAGCAGCTTAGGGTCCCGGGGGACGCTGGAGAGGCGGGAGCAGTACTTC. Amino acid sequence: CASSLGSRGTLERREQYF.

The chain carries TRBV7-2 and TRBJ2-7; TRBD1 might be the D (5 bases). This CDR3 is built from 13 residues. Germline CDR1 reads SGHTA; CDR2 reads FQGNSA. Trimming removed 2 bases from V and 3 bases from J, with 8 bases in between. CDR3 region: CASSLRQLYEQYF. The CDR3 DNA reads TGTGCCAGCAGCTTAAGACAGCTCTACGAGCAGTACTTC.

V gene TRBV4-3 combines with J gene TRBJ2-5; 7 nucleotides line up with TRBD1. V shed 1 base, J shed 5 bases, and the junction held 16 bases outside the gene matches. Germline assignment: CDR1 LGHNA and CDR2 YSLEER. The CDR3 contains 18 residues. The CDR3 DNA is TGCGCCAGCAGCCAAGGTCGGCAGGGGGAGCCCATAGCGGAGACCCAGTACTTC. Translating gives CASSQGRQGEPIAETQYF.

This chain links TRBV27 with TRBJ2-1, with 9 bases fitting TRBD2. The trim removed 4 bases at V and 6 bases at J, leaving 19 bases unmatched. The CDR3 spans 19 residues. The germline CDR1 and CDR2 sequences are MNHEY and SMNVEV (reference sequence). The CDR3 DNA follows: TGTGCCAGCAGTTCACTCCCGGGACTAGCTCGGAAGGTGGTCAATGAGCAGTTCTTC. Protein: CASSSLPGLARKVVNEQFF.

This chain uses TRBV27 with TRBJ2-7, with unresolved D. Trimming removed 0 bases at V and 2 bases at J, with 8 bases between. Germline-derived CDR1 and CDR2 are MNHEY and SMNVEV (reference sequence). The CDR3 has 14 amino acids. Here the CDR3 reads CASSLSNSPYEQYF. The CDR3 bases are TGTGCCAGCAGTTTATCAAACAGTCCCTACGAGCAGTACTTC.

This clone was detected once. The rearrangement uses TRBV4-3 and TRBJ1-1; TRBD1 agrees at 7 bases. This CDR3 spans 17 amino acids. CDR1 LGHNA and CDR2 YSLEER come from the germline V gene. Losses at the gene ends were 1 base for V and 3 bases for J; bases not matched to a gene: 11. CDR3 nucleotides: TGCGCCAGCAGCCAAGGCCCAGGGGACAGAAGGGACACTGAAGCTTTCTTT. Amino acid sequence: CASSQGPGDRRDTEAFF.

The V call is TRBV6-5, the J call TRBJ2-7, with 7 positions matching TRBD2. Trimming took 8 bases from V and 1 from J; bases not matched to a gene: 8. Germline V gene sequence: CDR1 MNHEY, CDR2 SVGAGI. The CDR3 is made up of 14 amino acids. This CDR3 is CASGRGTFSYEQYF. The DNA for the CDR3 is TGTGCCAGCGGGCGGGGGACCTTTTCCTACGAGCAGTACTTC.

Here the CDR3 reads CASSSTGDTQYF. CDR3 DNA sequence: TGTGCCAGCAGTTCCACAGGGGATACGCAGTATTTT. The V call is TRBV6-5, the J call TRBJ2-3, with D perhaps TRBD1 (6 bases). This CDR3 has 12 residues. V shed 4 bases and J shed 6 bases, with 8 bases lying between them. Germline CDR1 is MNHEY and CDR2 is SVGAGI.

The V call is TRBV27, the J call TRBJ2-1, with a possible D match to TRBD1 (5 bases). The CDR3 is 12 residues long. Trimming left V 0 bases short and J 9 bases short, with 6 bases between. Germline V gene lookup returns CDR1 MNHEY and CDR2 SMNVEV (reference sequence). The CDR3 coding sequence is TGTGCCAGCAGTTTATCTCAGGGTGAGCAGTTCTTC. Translating it yields CASSLSQGEQFF.

As to this clone: Other DNA sequences in the same sample also yield this CDR3. The genes are TRBV27 and TRBJ1-1; weak D call: TRBD1 (6 bases). The CDR3 is made up of 13 amino acids. Trimming removed 3 bases at V and 1 base at J, with 6 bases between. Germline CDR1 MNHEY, CDR2 SMNVEV (reference sequence). The DNA for the CDR3 is TGTGCCAGCAGTTTGACAGGGAACACTGAAGCTTTCTTT. It codes for CASSLTGNTEAFF.

This chain connects TRBV10-2 to TRBJ2-5, with TRBD2 identical over 12 bases. CDR3 length: 20 residues. CDR1 is WSHSY and CDR2 is SAAADI in the germline V gene. V lost 4 bases and J lost 2; bases outside the gene matches: 17. The DNA for the CDR3 is TGCGCCAGCAGTGGACCGACTAGCGGGAGAGAGAAAGGGGGACAAGAGACCCAGTACTTC. It translates to CASSGPTSGREKGGQETQYF.

As regards this clone: Additional DNA sequences in this sample encode the identical CDR3. The chain has TRBV19 and TRBJ2-1, with 8 bases identical to TRBD1. Germline V lookup: CDR1 LNHDA, CDR2 SQIVND (reference sequence). CDR3 length: 14 residues. V shed 2 bases, J shed 4 bases, and the junction held 1 base outside the gene matches. CDR3 sequence (DNA): TGTGCCAGTAGTATAACAGGGGGATACAATGAGCAGTTCTTC. It encodes CASSITGGYNEQFF.